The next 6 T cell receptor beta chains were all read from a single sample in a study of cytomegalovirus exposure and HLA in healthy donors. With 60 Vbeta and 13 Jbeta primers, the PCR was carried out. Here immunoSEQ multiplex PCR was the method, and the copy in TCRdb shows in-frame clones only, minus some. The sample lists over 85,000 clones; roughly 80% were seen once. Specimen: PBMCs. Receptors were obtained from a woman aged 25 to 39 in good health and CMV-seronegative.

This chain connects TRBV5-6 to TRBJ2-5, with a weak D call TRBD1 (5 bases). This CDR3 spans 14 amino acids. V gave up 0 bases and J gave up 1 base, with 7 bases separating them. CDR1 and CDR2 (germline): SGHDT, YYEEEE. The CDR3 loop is CASSLAGSQETQYF. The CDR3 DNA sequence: TGTGCCAGCAGCTTGGCAGGGTCCCAAGAGACCCAGTACTTC.

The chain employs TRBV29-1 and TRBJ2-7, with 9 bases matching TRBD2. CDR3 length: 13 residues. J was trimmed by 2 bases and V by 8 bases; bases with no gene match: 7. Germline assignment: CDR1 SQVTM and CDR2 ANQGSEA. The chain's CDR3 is CSTSSGSPYEQYF. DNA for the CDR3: TGCAGCACCAGTAGCGGGAGTCCCTACGAGCAGTACTTC.

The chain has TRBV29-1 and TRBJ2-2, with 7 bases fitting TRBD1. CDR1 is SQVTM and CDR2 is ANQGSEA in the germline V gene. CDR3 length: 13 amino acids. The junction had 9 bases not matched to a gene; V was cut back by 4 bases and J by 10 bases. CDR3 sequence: CSVAPLTGTELFF. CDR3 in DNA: TGCAGCGTTGCCCCCCTGACAGGGACGGAGCTGTTTTTT.

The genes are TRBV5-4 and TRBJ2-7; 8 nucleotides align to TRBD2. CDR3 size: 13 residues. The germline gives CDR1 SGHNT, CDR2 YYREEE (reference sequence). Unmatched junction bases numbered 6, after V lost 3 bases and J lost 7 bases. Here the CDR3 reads CASSSSGTSEQYF. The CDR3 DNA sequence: TGTGCCAGCAGCTCATCCGGGACTAGTGAGCAGTACTTC.

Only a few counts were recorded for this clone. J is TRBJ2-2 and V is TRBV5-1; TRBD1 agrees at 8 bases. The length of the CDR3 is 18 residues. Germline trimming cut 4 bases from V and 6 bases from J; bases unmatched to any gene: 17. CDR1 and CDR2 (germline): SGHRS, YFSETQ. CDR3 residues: CASSGTPTGGTGAGELFF. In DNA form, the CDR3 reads TGCGCCAGCAGCGGGACCCCCACAGGGGGTACTGGTGCCGGGGAGCTGTTTTTT.

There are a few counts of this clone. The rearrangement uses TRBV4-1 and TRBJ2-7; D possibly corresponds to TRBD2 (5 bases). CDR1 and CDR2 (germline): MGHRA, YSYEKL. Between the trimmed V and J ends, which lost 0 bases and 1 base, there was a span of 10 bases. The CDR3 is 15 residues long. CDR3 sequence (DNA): TGCGCCAGCAGCCAAGATAACCGGGAATCCTACGAGCAGTACTTC. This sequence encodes CASSQDNRESYEQYF.